These 9 T cell receptor beta chains were sequenced from one sample in a study of cytomegalovirus exposure and HLA in healthy donors (dated by TCRdb to about 2017). Receptor libraries were prepared by the immunoSEQ multiplex PCR assay. The multiplex PCR relied on a mix of 60 forward primers for TCR Vbeta segments and 13 reverse primers for TCR Jbeta segments. What TCRdb holds here is the immuneACCESS table cut down to in-frame rearrangements. Part of the clones is not present; checked against another copy, under half of the missing clones reflect an unresolved V gene, and the others are unexplained. This sample holds fewer than 150,000 clones; roughly 70% were observed only once. The top ten constitute more than 3.5% of the sample. The specimen sequenced was PBMCs. These receptors were collected from a woman aged 40 to 50 in good health and CMV-seropositive.

V gene TRBV7-2 combines with J gene TRBJ2-1; D possibly corresponds to TRBD2 (5 bases). This CDR3 is 14 amino acids long. Germline V gives CDR1 SGHTA, CDR2 FQGNSA. The V and J ends lost 2 bases and 5 bases respectively, with 10 bases between them. The CDR3 is CASSLKERHNEQFF. In DNA, the CDR3 is TGTGCCAGCAGCTTAAAAGAGCGGCACAATGAGCAGTTCTTC. Filled out from reference TRBV7-2 and TRBJ2-1, the complete variable domain reads GAGVSQSPSNKVTEKGKDVELRCDPISGHTALYWYRQSLGQGLEFLIYFQGNSAPDKSGLPSDRFSAERTGGSVSTLTIQRTQQEDSAVYLCASSLKERHNEQFFGPGTRLTVL.

J is TRBJ1-1 and V is TRBV18, with D possibly being TRBD1 (6 bases). The germline V gene has CDR1 KGHSH and CDR2 LQKENI. This CDR3 has 13 residues. V lost 4 bases, J lost 1 base, and 7 bases lay in between. CDR3 residues: CASSRGPNTEAFF. For the CDR3, the DNA is TGTGCCAGCTCACGGGGGCCGAACACTGAAGCTTTCTTT.

The rearrangement links TRBV7-6 to TRBJ2-5, with a weak D call TRBD2 (6 bases). The germline gives CDR1 SGHVS, CDR2 FNYEAQ. The V end lost 11 bases, the J end lost 5 bases, and 21 bases lay between the germline ends. The CDR3 loop spans 14 amino acids. The CDR3 coding sequence is TGTGCCTCCACCCCCGGGGGTGGAGGGGAGACCCAGTACTTC. This translates into CASTPGGGGETQYF.

This sequence joins TRBV11-3 and TRBJ1-2; no clear D gene. V lost 2 bases and J lost 3, with 10 bases in between. The germline CDR1 and CDR2 sequences are SGHNT and YENEEA. The length of the CDR3 is 14 residues. The CDR3 reads CASSLSAADYGYTF. In DNA form, the CDR3 reads TGTGCCAGCAGCTTAAGCGCTGCGGACTATGGCTACACCTTC.

V and J are TRBV19 and TRBJ1-5, with a weak D call TRBD1 (5 bases). Trimming took off 6 bases at V and 1 base at J, with 22 bases between the two ends. The germline CDR1 and CDR2 sequences are LNHDA and SQIVND (reference sequence). This CDR3 is 18 amino acids long. CDR3 sequence: CASRRSGTGSRSNQPQHF. For the CDR3, the DNA is TGTGCCAGTAGACGTTCGGGCACAGGAAGTAGGAGCAATCAGCCCCAGCATTTT.

The chain couples TRBV9 to TRBJ2-1, with 9 positions matching TRBD2. The CDR3 extends over 15 amino acids. CDR1 is SGDLS, CDR2 YYNGEE, per germline. Trimming removed 3 bases from V and 7 bases from J; junction bases left unmatched: 8. The CDR3: CASSGVAGVGNEQFF. In nucleotides, the CDR3 is TGTGCCAGCAGCGGAGTAGCGGGAGTCGGGAATGAGCAGTTCTTC.

This clone was recorded a few times. The chain combines TRBV27 with TRBJ2-7, with TRBD1 matching over 7 bases. The CDR3 length is 14 residues. V lost 6 bases and J lost 0; bases outside the gene matches: 5. Germline loops: CDR1 MNHEY, CDR2 SMNVEV (reference sequence). CDR3 amino acids: CASRLTGHSYEQYF. As DNA, the CDR3 is TGTGCCAGCAGGCTGACAGGGCACTCCTACGAGCAGTACTTC.

The chain links TRBV6-1 to TRBJ2-5; D is possibly TRBD2 (7 bases). Germline CDR1 is MNHNS and CDR2 is SASEGT. The V gene lost 5 bases and the J gene lost 4 bases, with 17 bases spanning the gap. This CDR3 spans 15 amino acids. CDR3 bases: TGTGCCAGCAGTTTTCCAAAGGGGGGGGGAGAGACCCAGTACTTC. Its translation: CASSFPKGGGETQYF.

The chain combines TRBV7-9 with TRBJ1-1, with TRBD1 identical over 12 bases. The germline CDR1 and CDR2 sequences are SEHNR and FQNEAQ (reference sequence). The V gene end was trimmed by 4 bases and the J gene end by 7 bases; junction bases not matched to a gene: 7. CDR3 length equals 15 residues. The CDR3 loop is CASSWGQGALVEAFF. CDR3 in DNA: TGTGCCAGCAGCTGGGGACAGGGGGCGTTGGTTGAAGCTTTCTTT.